This TCR beta chain was recorded in a study of blood T cell repertoires in COVID-19 (dated by TCRdb to about 2020). At the level of the whole study: The collaborator samples originated in the United States, Italy and Spain and spanned the acute and convalescent phases of COVID-19. The prospective study material was composed of cDNA or gDNA derived from T cells, B-cell-depleted T cells, or PBMCs. Deeply sampled blood TCRbeta repertoires from subjects exposed to, actively infected with, or recovered from COVID-19 were included in the dataset. A freely available public database, intended as a resource for researchers studying the immune response to SARS-CoV-2, is where the repertoires were released. Samples were obtained from the ongoing ImmuneRACE study (first 160 participants) and from roughly 1,300 subjects provided by 6 global collaborators. Nearly every sample came with metadata listing a de-identified subject ID, COVID-19 status, age in years and sex. HLA class I and class II types, where available, came from metadata supplied by the sample provider rather than from assay-based typing. Study-wide conclusions, independent of this receptor: The quantity of clinical and demographic metadata differed by source and by participant and was supplied without curation.

The immunoSEQ Assay, a bias-controlled multiplex PCR, was used to amplify TCRbeta CDR3 regions from genomic DNA. The study's own analysis went as follows. The number of nucleated cells in each sample was estimated from the amplification of reference gene primers within the assay. Sequence reads were collapsed and filtered to measure the absolute abundance of every unique TCRbeta CDR3 rearrangement. For each sample, productive Simpson clonality was calculated as the square root of Simpson's diversity index across productive rearrangements. TCRdb stores this immuneACCESS table with in-frame sequences only. Part of the clones is absent; in the studies checked, under half of the shortfall reflects unresolved V genes, and no reason is known for the rest. For V, J and clone size, that table is used; D and trimming come from the DNA. This sample is represented by approximately 470,000 clones; around 85% of them were singletons. The ten top clones hold about 3% of the sample.

Of note for this clone: Its cognate antigen has yet to be identified. The sample holds no much larger clone one base away, and base qualities are not on file.

Collaborating institutions collected whole blood in K2EDTA tubes following their own protocols. For TCRbeta analysis, collaborator samples were shipped as frozen whole blood, as isolated PBMCs, or as DNA extracted from either sample type. Between the V and J ends, shortened by 7 bases and 2 bases respectively, the junction contains 9 bases. CDR1 and CDR2, looked up from the germline V gene, are MDHEN and SYDVKM. The CDR3 spans 13 residues, from the cysteine through the phenylalanine. The CDR3 DNA has 39 bases and is translated from base 1. This receptor chain uses TRBV28 and TRBJ1-3; perhaps TRBD1 is the D gene, with 5 bases matching. Sequencing used peripheral blood. This receptor was taken from a human donor in a cohort sampled during active COVID-19. The CDR3: CASKKGAGNTIYF. The nucleotides read TGTGCCAGCAAGAAAGGGGCTGGAAACACCATATATTTT. The variable domain in full, with residues beyond the CDR3 obtained from the reference TRBV28 and TRBJ1-3 genes, is DVKVTQSSRYLVKRTGEKVFLECVQDMDHENMFWYRQDPGLGLRLIYFSYDVKMKEKGDIPEGYSVSREKKERFSLILESASTNQTSMYLCASKKGAGNTIYFGEGSWLTVV.